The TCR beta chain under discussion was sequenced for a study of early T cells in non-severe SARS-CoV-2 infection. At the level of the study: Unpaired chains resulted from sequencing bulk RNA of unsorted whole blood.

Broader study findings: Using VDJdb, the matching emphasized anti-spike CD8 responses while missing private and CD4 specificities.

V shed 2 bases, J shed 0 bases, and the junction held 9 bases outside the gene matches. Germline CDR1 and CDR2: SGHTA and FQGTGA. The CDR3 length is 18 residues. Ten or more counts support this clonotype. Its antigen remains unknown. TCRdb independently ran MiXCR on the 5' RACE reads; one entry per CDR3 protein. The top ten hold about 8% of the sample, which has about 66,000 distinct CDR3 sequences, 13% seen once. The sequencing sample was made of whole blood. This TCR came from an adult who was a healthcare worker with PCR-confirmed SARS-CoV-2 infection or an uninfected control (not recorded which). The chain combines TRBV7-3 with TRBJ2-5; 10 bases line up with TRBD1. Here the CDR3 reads CASSLFRSTGGNQETQYF. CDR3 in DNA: TGTGCCAGCAGCTTATTCCGTTCGACAGGGGGCAACCAAGAGACCCAGTACTTC.